A selection of T cell receptor beta chains follows, all from one sample in a study of T cells in Graves' hyperthyroidism and ophthalmopathy. TCRdb reanalysed the multiplex PCR reads using MiXCR and keeps one entry per CDR3 protein. The sample has about 300,000 distinct CDR3 sequences, roughly 18% seen once. Input material: blood. Receptors were obtained from a man aged 50-59 years with Graves' ophthalmopathy. Both conserved end residues are trimmed from each CDR3. For some rows the clone size is stated as once, few or many, or as a class when expanded; others skip it.

CDR3 length: 11; V gene: TRBV12-3/TRBV12-4; J gene: TRBJ1-1; clone size: .; CDR3 protein: ASSLQQDTEAF
CDR3 length: 13; V gene: TRBV28; J gene: TRBJ2-7; clone size: few; CDR3 protein: ASSPRTGLFYEQY
CDR3 length: 14; V gene: TRBV20-1; J gene: TRBJ2-1; clone size: many; CDR3 protein: SAPRLTGTGNNEQF
CDR3 length: 13; V gene: TRBV7-2; J gene: TRBJ2-3; clone size: many; CDR3 protein: ASSSYGVSTDTQY
CDR3 length: 10; V gene: TRBV7-9; J gene: TRBJ2-5; clone size: few; CDR3 protein: ASSRDIETQY
CDR3 length: 12; V gene: TRBV29-1; J gene: TRBJ2-7; clone size: many; CDR3 protein: SVEGGGGNYEQY
CDR3 length: 11; V gene: TRBV20-1; J gene: TRBJ2-4; clone size: many; CDR3 protein: SANERAKNIQY
CDR3 length: 14; V gene: TRBV4-1; J gene: TRBJ2-7; clone size: .; CDR3 protein: ASSQSDGSWSYEQY
CDR3 length: 12; V gene: TRBV5-6; J gene: TRBJ1-4; clone size: .; CDR3 protein: ASSLKVSNEKLF
CDR3 length: 14; V gene: TRBV9; J gene: TRBJ2-2; clone size: .; CDR3 protein: ASSSEGGEDTGELF
CDR3 length: 13; V gene: TRBV5-5; J gene: TRBJ2-5; clone size: many; CDR3 protein: ASSPRAGVQETQY
CDR3 length: 13; V gene: TRBV9; J gene: TRBJ2-7; clone size: few; CDR3 protein: ASSVGTSVNYEQY
CDR3 length: 10; V gene: TRBV20-1; J gene: TRBJ2-7; clone size: .; CDR3 protein: SATLASYEQY
CDR3 length: 13; V gene: TRBV20-1; J gene: TRBJ1-1; clone size: many; CDR3 protein: SARDLGRSDTEAF
CDR3 length: 10; V gene: TRBV20-1; J gene: TRBJ2-2; clone size: .; CDR3 protein: SASLGSGELF
CDR3 length: 14; V gene: TRBV2; J gene: TRBJ2-6; clone size: many; CDR3 protein: ASSEAGHSGANVLT
CDR3 length: 12; V gene: TRBV12-3/TRBV12-4; J gene: TRBJ1-1; clone size: many; CDR3 protein: AAGGARRRPEAF
CDR3 length: 12; V gene: TRBV9; J gene: TRBJ2-2; clone size: .; CDR3 protein: ASSVPKNTGELF
CDR3 length: 10; V gene: TRBV29-1; J gene: TRBJ2-1; clone size: once; CDR3 protein: SVAVEGNEQF
CDR3 length: 9; V gene: TRBV7-3; J gene: TRBJ1-2; clone size: few; CDR3 protein: ASSGRAGYT
CDR3 length: 12; V gene: TRBV20-1; J gene: TRBJ1-2; clone size: many; CDR3 protein: SATFQRMKYGYT
CDR3 length: 13; V gene: TRBV30; J gene: TRBJ2-5; clone size: few; CDR3 protein: AWSFIRISIFAQY
CDR3 length: 13; V gene: TRBV2; J gene: TRBJ2-2; clone size: many; CDR3 protein: ASRIAGGDTGELF
CDR3 length: 16; V gene: TRBV6-1; J gene: TRBJ2-1; clone size: many; CDR3 protein: ASSPTTGLADSYNEQF
CDR3 length: 12; V gene: TRBV15; J gene: TRBJ2-3; clone size: .; CDR3 protein: ATSRDTRTDTQY
CDR3 length: 14; V gene: TRBV5-6; J gene: TRBJ1-1; clone size: few; CDR3 protein: ASSSSYRNMNTEAF
CDR3 length: 16; V gene: TRBV9; J gene: TRBJ2-3; clone size: .; CDR3 protein: ASSEPRGAGGETDTQY
CDR3 length: 13; V gene: TRBV6-1; J gene: TRBJ2-2; clone size: few; CDR3 protein: ASSETQVVGGELF
CDR3 length: 12; V gene: TRBV10-3; J gene: TRBJ1-2; clone size: .; CDR3 protein: AISAKEINYGYT
CDR3 length: 12; V gene: TRBV20-1; J gene: TRBJ2-7; clone size: many; CDR3 protein: SARDGGVVNEQY
CDR3 length: 16; V gene: TRBV5-1; J gene: TRBJ2-5; clone size: many; CDR3 protein: ASSSLATSASSGWTQY
CDR3 length: 12; V gene: TRBV3-1; J gene: TRBJ2-3; clone size: many; CDR3 protein: ASSHTRRTDTQY